This entry lists 27 T cell receptor beta chains sequenced from one sample in a study of shared clonotypes between healthy human individuals. TCRdb keeps only in-frame clones here, not all; method: immunoSEQ multiplex PCR. This table has some 2.1 million clones, roughly 94% appearing once. Naive CD8 cells were CD45RO-negative, positively selected for CCR7, excluding terminally differentiated effector memory CD45RA+ cells. Sequencing used naive CD8+ T cells sorted from blood. Source of these receptors: a man between 18 and 29 years old in good health.

The chain combines TRBV19 with TRBJ2-7; TRBD1 aligns across 8 bases. The CDR3 length is 16 residues. V trimming: 5 bases; J trimming: 3 bases; junction bases outside the gene matches: 12. Per the germline V gene, CDR1 is LNHDA and CDR2 is SQIVND (reference sequence). The CDR3 region has the DNA TGTGCCAGTAGTCTCGGACAGGGTCTTGATTTCTACGAGCAGTACTTC. Translated, it gives CASSLGQGLDFYEQYF.

This chain links TRBV13 with TRBJ2-3; 7 bases are a match to TRBD2. Germline V gene lookup returns CDR1 PRHDT and CDR2 FYEKMQ (reference sequence). The length of the CDR3 is 14 residues. V trimming: 5 bases; J trimming: 2 bases; junction bases outside the gene matches: 4. The CDR3 loop reads CASSGLADTDTQYF. Written as DNA, the CDR3 is TGTGCCAGCAGCGGGCTAGCGGACACAGATACGCAGTATTTT.

The rearrangement joins TRBV6-5 to TRBJ1-1; D may be TRBD1 (5 bases). This CDR3 has 15 residues. Germline V CDR1 and CDR2: MNHEY, SVGAGI. Trimming removed 6 bases at V and 0 bases at J, with 14 bases between. Here the CDR3 DNA reads TGTGCCAGCAGCCTACAGGAGAGTTTGAACACTGAAGCTTTCTTT. This sequence encodes CASSLQESLNTEAFF.

This sequence joins TRBV27 and TRBJ2-6, with D possibly being TRBD1 or TRBD2 (5 bases each). Germline V CDR1 and CDR2: MNHEY, SMNVEV (reference sequence). This CDR3 is 16 amino acids long. The V and J ends lost 1 base and 2 bases respectively, with 9 bases between them. CDR3 bases: TGTGCCAGCAGTTTATTATGGGGGACTGGGGCCAACGTCCTGACTTTC. It yields the protein CASSLLWGTGANVLTF. Full variable domain (outside the CDR3, taken from reference TRBV27 and TRBJ2-6): EAQVTQNPRYLITVTGKKLTVTCSQNMNHEYMSWYRQDPGLGLRQIYYSMNVEVTDKGDVPEGYKVSRKEKRNFPLILESPSPNQTSLYFCASSLLWGTGANVLTFGAGSRLTVL.

The CDR3 region has the DNA TGTGCCAGCAGTCCCTCAGGGTTTGCTGAAGCTTTCTTT. Protein: CASSPSGFAEAFF. The J gene is TRBJ1-1, the V gene TRBV6-5, with D perhaps matching TRBD1 (5 bases). Germline V gives CDR1 MNHEY, CDR2 SVGAGI. CDR3 length: 13 amino acids. V gave up 5 bases and J gave up 6 bases, with 13 bases separating them.

This chain links TRBV6-5 with TRBJ2-2, with no clear D. Germline lookup yields CDR1 MNHEY and CDR2 SVGAGI. V lost 0 bases and J lost 4, with 12 bases in between. The CDR3 is 16 amino acids. Here the CDR3 reads CASSYSNWGSTGELFF. The CDR3 DNA reads as TGTGCCAGCAGTTACTCGAACTGGGGTAGCACCGGGGAGCTGTTTTTT.

The chain has TRBV13 and TRBJ1-4; D unresolved. Germline V CDR1 and CDR2: PRHDT, FYEKMQ (reference sequence). V was trimmed by 4 bases and J by 8 bases, leaving 11 bases between them. The CDR3 has 13 amino acids. DNA for the CDR3: TGTGCCAGCAGCTATGGTGGCGGGGAAAAACTGTTTTTT. It encodes CASSYGGGEKLFF.

This chain links TRBV10-3 with TRBJ2-7; D possibly corresponds to TRBD1 (5 bases). Germline V gene lookup returns CDR1 ENHRY and CDR2 SYGVKD. The V and J ends lost 7 bases and 7 bases respectively, with 20 bases between them. This CDR3 region has 14 residues. The CDR3 nucleotides are TGTGCCATCAAGAGTGGCAGGGAACGTTCGGAGCAGTACTTC. Its translation: CAIKSGRERSEQYF.

This sequence joins TRBV2 and TRBJ1-3; tentative D call: TRBD1 (5 bases). From germline, CDR1 is SNHLY and CDR2 FYNNEI. Trimming removed 1 base at V and 1 base at J, with 5 bases between. This CDR3 is built from 14 residues. For the CDR3, the DNA is TGTGCCAGCAGTGAAGACAGGTCTGGAAACACCATATATTTT. It yields the protein CASSEDRSGNTIYF.

This chain connects TRBV29-1 to TRBJ2-2, with 12 bases fitting TRBD2. V trimming: 3 bases; J trimming: 4 bases; junction bases outside the gene matches: 6. This CDR3 region has 16 residues. CDR1 is SQVTM and CDR2 is ANQGSEA in the germline V gene. The DNA for the CDR3 is TGCAGCGTTGAGGCTAGCGGGGGGGCCGGCACCGGGGAGCTGTTTTTT. It codes for CSVEASGGAGTGELFF.

The chain couples TRBV5-1 to TRBJ2-3; 11 bases are shared with TRBD2. In germline, CDR1 is SGHRS, CDR2 YFSETQ. Trimming at V came to 0 bases and at J to 4 bases, leaving 4 bases not matched to a gene. This CDR3 comprises 16 residues. The CDR3 loop reads CASSLEASGGSDTQYF. The CDR3 DNA reads TGCGCCAGCAGCTTGGAGGCTAGCGGGGGGTCAGATACGCAGTATTTT.

V and J are TRBV4-1 and TRBJ2-5; D remains ambiguous. V lost 3 bases and J lost 1, with 6 bases in between. Germline V gene data show CDR1 as MGHRA and CDR2 as YSYEKL. The CDR3 totals 13 residues. CDR3 sequence (DNA): TGCGCCAGCAGCCAGTTAGGCCAAGAGACCCAGTACTTC. Encoded protein: CASSQLGQETQYF.

This clone has only one observation. The chain joins TRBV6-5 to TRBJ2-7, with 7 bases fitting TRBD1. CDR1 MNHEY and CDR2 SVGAGI come from the germline V gene. V gave up 5 bases and J gave up 6 bases; unmatched junction bases: 10. CDR3 length: 14 amino acids. The CDR3 DNA reads as TGTGCCAGCAGTACCCGAAGAACAGGGGTCGAGCAGTACTTC. Encoded protein: CASSTRRTGVEQYF.

This chain joins TRBV29-1 and TRBJ2-2, with 10 positions matching TRBD1. This CDR3 region has 14 residues. J was trimmed by 7 bases and V by 3 bases; bases with no gene match: 5. CDR1 is SQVTM and CDR2 is ANQGSEA in the germline V gene. DNA for the CDR3: TGCAGCGTTGAGACAGGGGGCTACGACGGGGAGCTGTTTTTT. It is translated as CSVETGGYDGELFF.

This chain links TRBV6-5 with TRBJ2-7; D gene ambiguous. Trimming stripped 6 bases from V and 5 bases from J, with 14 bases between. The length of the CDR3 is 13 residues. CDR1 is MNHEY and CDR2 is SVGAGI in the germline V gene. The CDR3 loop is CASSWALPNEQYF. CDR3 nucleotide sequence: TGTGCCAGCAGCTGGGCCCTCCCCAACGAGCAGTACTTC.

The chain combines TRBV7-9 with TRBJ2-1, with D possibly TRBD1 on 6 matching bases. Germline CDR1 SEHNR, CDR2 FQNEAQ (reference sequence). The CDR3 has 15 amino acids. Deletions cut 2 bases from V and 12 bases from J, with 20 bases between. The DNA for the CDR3 is TGTGCCAGCAGCTTATCGACGACTCTAGTACAGGGGCAGTTCTTC. This encodes CASSLSTTLVQGQFF.

This sequence joins TRBV6-1 and TRBJ1-3; 8 nucleotides align to TRBD1. The CDR3 has 15 amino acids. CDR1 and CDR2 from the germline V gene are MNHNS and SASEGT. V was clipped by 3 bases and J by 2 bases; unmatched bases: 3. The CDR3, as DNA: TGTGCCAGCAGTGACGCGACAGGGGCTGGAAACACCATATATTTT. Protein: CASSDATGAGNTIYF.

CDR3 DNA sequence: TGTGCCAGCAGTTTAGGACACGGGGATATCACCTACGAGCAGTACTTC. Protein sequence: CASSLGHGDITYEQYF. This chain joins TRBV27 and TRBJ2-7; D possibly uses TRBD1 or TRBD2 (5 bases each). Trimming removed 2 bases from V and 2 bases from J, with 16 bases in between. The CDR3 sequence is 16 residues long. The germline V gene encodes CDR1 MNHEY and CDR2 SMNVEV (reference sequence).

The chain is built from TRBV28 and TRBJ2-6; TRBD1 agrees at 10 bases. This CDR3 spans 16 amino acids. Germline lookup yields CDR1 MDHEN and CDR2 SYDVKM. V was pared by 6 bases and J by 1 base, with 3 bases of the junction left unmatched. The CDR3 here is CASSRQGASGANVLTF. In nucleotides, the CDR3 is TGTGCCAGCAGCCGACAGGGGGCGTCTGGGGCCAACGTCCTGACTTTC.

For this clone: Other DNA sequences from this sample encode an identical CDR3 as well. The genes are TRBV6-5 and TRBJ1-2; D ambiguous. Germline CDR1 and CDR2: MNHEY and SVGAGI. CDR3 length: 13 amino acids. The V gene lost 0 bases and the J gene lost 6 bases, with 8 bases spanning the gap. In DNA, the CDR3 is TGTGCCAGCAGTTACTCAGGACGCGATGGCTACACCTTC. It is translated as CASSYSGRDGYTF.

The chain uses TRBV27 and TRBJ1-1; D might be TRBD1 (6 bases). There are 14 residues in the CDR3. V was cut by 4 bases and J by 8 bases, with 17 bases left in between. Germline loops: CDR1 MNHEY, CDR2 SMNVEV (reference sequence). The CDR3 loop reads CASSSYDRQEEAFF. DNA of the CDR3: TGTGCCAGCAGTTCCTATGACAGGCAAGAAGAAGCTTTCTTT.

The V call is TRBV30, the J call TRBJ2-5; D may be TRBD1 or TRBD2 (5 bases each). This CDR3 comprises 16 residues. The V end was cut by 0 bases, the J end by 0 bases, with 14 bases between. Germline loops: CDR1 GTSNPN, CDR2 SVGIG (reference sequence). CDR3 nucleotide sequence: TGTGCCTGGAGTGTCAGTGGGGACCCCTACCAAGAGACCCAGTACTTC. Amino acid sequence: CAWSVSGDPYQETQYF.

The V gene is TRBV7-2, the J gene TRBJ2-1; the match to TRBD2 covers 9 bases. Losses at the gene ends were 7 bases for V and 10 bases for J; bases not matched to a gene: 11. The germline V gene encodes CDR1 SGHTA and CDR2 FQGNSA. The CDR3 spans 14 residues. The DNA for the CDR3 is TGTGCCAGCACCCTAGCGGGACCGCCGGGAGAGCAGTTCTTC. Its translation: CASTLAGPPGEQFF.

Turning to this clone: Other DNA sequences of this sample code for an identical CDR3. The chain is built from TRBV19 and TRBJ1-6, with D perhaps TRBD1 (6 bases). Trimming shortened V by 5 bases and J by 5 bases, and 10 bases separated the two germline ends. The CDR3 runs 14 residues. The germline gives CDR1 LNHDA, CDR2 SQIVND (reference sequence). The chain's CDR3 is CASSSTGNNSPLHF. CDR3 sequence (DNA): TGTGCCAGTAGTTCGACAGGAAATAATTCACCCCTCCACTTT. The whole variable domain, remainder taken from reference TRBV19 and TRBJ1-6, is DGGITQSPKYLFRKEGQNVTLSCEQNLNHDAMYWYRQDPGQGLRLIYYSQIVNDFQKGDIAEGYSVSREKKESFPLTVTSAQKNPTAFYLCASSSTGNNSPLHFGNGTRLTVT.

The chain links TRBV7-8 to TRBJ2-3; D is perhaps TRBD2 (5 bases). V lost 2 bases to trimming and J lost 0 bases, with 9 bases between them. The CDR3 contains 15 residues. Germline CDR1 is SGHVS and CDR2 is FQNEAQ. For the CDR3, the DNA is TGTGCCAGCAGCTTACCCCGGACTAGCACAGATACGCAGTATTTT. Its translation is CASSLPRTSTDTQYF.

The chain links TRBV4-3 to TRBJ1-2; the match to TRBD1 covers 12 bases. V shed 4 bases and J 6 bases; nucleotides not matched to a gene: 9. CDR1 is LGHNA and CDR2 is YSLEER in the germline V gene. The CDR3 consists of 16 residues. This CDR3 reads CASSPSPGQGADGYTF. Here the CDR3 DNA reads TGCGCCAGCAGCCCATCACCGGGACAGGGGGCGGATGGCTACACCTTC.

V gene TRBV5-6 combines with J gene TRBJ2-7, with D tentatively TRBD1 (6 bases). The CDR3 runs 15 residues. The V and J ends lost 0 bases and 2 bases respectively, with 12 bases between them. Germline CDR1 SGHDT, CDR2 YYEEEE. CDR3 in amino acids: CASSLGQDGTYEQYF. The CDR3, as DNA: TGTGCCAGCAGCTTGGGACAGGACGGTACCTACGAGCAGTACTTC.